This T cell receptor (beta chain) was obtained from a study of blood T cell repertoires in COVID-19. Study information: PBMCs, B-cell-depleted T cells, or T cells were the source of the cDNA or gDNA that made up the material.

A Seattle source enrolled patients during active infection and followed them longitudinally. In germline, CDR1 is SGDLS, CDR2 YYNGEE. V shed 0 bases and J shed 8 bases, with 14 bases lying between them. The CDR3 runs 15 residues. As processed by the authors: Estimation of nucleated cell counts relied on the amplification of reference gene primers. Assay used: immunoSEQ multiplex PCR; TCRdb lists only in-frame clones, some missing. The DNA was the basis for D and trimming; V, J and clone size are from that table. The table shows under 250,000 clones, with approximately 84% occurring only once. The V and J genes are TRBV9 and TRBJ1-4; D is undetermined. Sequenced: peripheral blood. The receptor comes from a man aged 50 to 59 with COVID-19, enrolled during active disease. The CDR3 loop reads CASSVGGRRYEKLFF. CDR3 nucleotide sequence: TGTGCCAGCAGCGTAGGCGGGCGGAGGTACGAAAAACTGTTTTTT.